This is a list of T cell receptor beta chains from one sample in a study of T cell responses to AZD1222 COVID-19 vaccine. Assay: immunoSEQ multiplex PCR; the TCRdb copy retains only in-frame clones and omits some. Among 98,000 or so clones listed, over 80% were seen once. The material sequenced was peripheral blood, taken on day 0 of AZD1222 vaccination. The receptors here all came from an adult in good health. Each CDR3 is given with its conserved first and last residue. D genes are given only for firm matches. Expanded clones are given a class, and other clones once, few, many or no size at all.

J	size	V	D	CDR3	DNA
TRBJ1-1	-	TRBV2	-	CASSDGTRNTEAFF	TGTGCCAGCAGTGATGGGACACGGAACACTGAAGCTTTCTTT
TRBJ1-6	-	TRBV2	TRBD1	CASRTGDNSPLHF	TGTGCCAGCAGGACAGGGGATAATTCACCCCTCCACTTT
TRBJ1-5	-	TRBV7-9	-	CASSIRDQPQHF	TGTGCCAGCAGCATTCGCGATCAGCCCCAGCATTTT
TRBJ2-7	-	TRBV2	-	CASSGQPTRRSYEQYF	TGTGCCAGCAGCGGACAGCCAACCCGGCGGTCCTACGAGCAGTACTTC
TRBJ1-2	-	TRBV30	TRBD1	CAWSVTVTRDRNGYTF	TGTGCCTGGAGTGTAACCGTAACGCGGGACAGGAATGGCTACACCTTC
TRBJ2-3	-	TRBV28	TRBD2	CASSLQQAGGITDTQYF	TGTGCCAGCAGTTTACAACAAGCGGGAGGTATTACAGATACGCAGTATTTT
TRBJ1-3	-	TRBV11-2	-	CASSLRPAMVAGNTIYF	TGTGCCAGCAGCTTAAGGCCAGCCATGGTGGCTGGAAACACCATATATTTT
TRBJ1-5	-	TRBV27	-	CASGDGSHQPQHF	TGTGCCTCCGGGGACGGATCCCATCAGCCCCAGCATTTT
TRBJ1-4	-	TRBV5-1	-	CASSFTNTAEKLFF	TGCGCCAGCAGCTTTACGAATACTGCGGAAAAACTGTTTTTT
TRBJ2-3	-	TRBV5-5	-	CASSHTLWDTQYF	TGTGCCAGCAGCCATACTCTGTGGGATACGCAGTATTTT
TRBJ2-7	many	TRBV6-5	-	CASSPSEASAVYF	TGTGCCAGCAGTCCCTCGGAGGCGAGTGCGGTTTATTTC
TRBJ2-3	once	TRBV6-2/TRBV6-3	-	CASSYLMGAGRSTDTQYF	TGTGCCAGCAGTTACCTGATGGGGGCGGGGAGGAGCACAGATACGCAGTATTTT
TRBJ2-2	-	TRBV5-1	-	CASSRQESTGELFF	TGCGCCAGCAGCCGACAGGAATCCACCGGGGAGCTGTTTTTT
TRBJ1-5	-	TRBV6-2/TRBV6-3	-	CASSRPSNQPQHF	TGTGCCAGCAGTCGACCTTCCAATCAGCCCCAGCATTTT
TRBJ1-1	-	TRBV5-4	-	CASSLGQGILMNTEAFF	TGTGCCAGCAGCTTGGGGCAGGGTATACTCATGAACACTGAAGCTTTCTTT
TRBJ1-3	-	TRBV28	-	CASSPDTAAGNTIYF	TGTGCCAGCAGCCCAGACACGGCCGCTGGAAACACCATATATTTT
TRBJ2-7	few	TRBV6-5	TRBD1	CASSYDRDRGYEQYF	TGTGCCAGCAGTTACGATCGGGACAGGGGATACGAGCAGTACTTC
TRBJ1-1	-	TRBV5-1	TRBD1	CASSVNRGTEAFF	TGCGCCAGCAGCGTCAACAGGGGGACTGAAGCTTTCTTT
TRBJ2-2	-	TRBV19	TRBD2	CASRGEAGATGELFF	TGTGCCAGTAGGGGGGAAGCGGGGGCCACCGGGGAGCTGTTTTTT
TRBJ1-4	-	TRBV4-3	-	CASSQALGGLPVATNEKLFF	TGCGCCAGCAGCCAAGCGCTGGGAGGACTCCCAGTCGCGACTAATGAAAAACTGTTTTTT
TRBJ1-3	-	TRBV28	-	CASRVQGSGNTIYF	TGTGCCAGCAGGGTCCAGGGATCTGGAAACACCATATATTTT
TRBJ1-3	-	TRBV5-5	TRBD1	CASSPRDRGPGNTIYF	TGTGCCAGCAGCCCACGGGACAGGGGGCCCGGAAACACCATATATTTT